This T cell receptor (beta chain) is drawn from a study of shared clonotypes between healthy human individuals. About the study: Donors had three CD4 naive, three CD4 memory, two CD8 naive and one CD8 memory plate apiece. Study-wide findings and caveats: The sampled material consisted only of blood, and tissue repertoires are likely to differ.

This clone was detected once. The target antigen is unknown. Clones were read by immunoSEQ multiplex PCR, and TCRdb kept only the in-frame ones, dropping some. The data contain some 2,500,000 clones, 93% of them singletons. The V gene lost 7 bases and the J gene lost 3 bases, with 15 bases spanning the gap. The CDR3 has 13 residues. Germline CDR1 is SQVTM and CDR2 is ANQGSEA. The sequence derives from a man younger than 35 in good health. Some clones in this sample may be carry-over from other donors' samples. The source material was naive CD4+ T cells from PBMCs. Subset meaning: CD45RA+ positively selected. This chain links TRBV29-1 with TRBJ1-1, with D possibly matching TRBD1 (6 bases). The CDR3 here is CSAETGLDTEAFF. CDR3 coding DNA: TGCAGCGCCGAGACAGGTCTGGACACTGAAGCTTTCTTT.